These T cell receptor beta chains were read from a single sample in a study of human T cells and chemical hapten exposure. TCRdb re-analysed the RACE reads in MiXCR, keeping a single row per CDR3 protein. The repertoire holds under 90,000 distinct CDR3 sequences, around 8.8% seen once, with roughly 3% in the top ten. This specimen consisted of whole blood, obtained in connection with sensitization to the hapten diphenylcyclopropenone (DPC). These receptors were obtained from a woman in her forties or fifties with alopecia areata. Some clones in this sample may be carry-over from other donors' samples. Each CDR3 is given with its conserved first and last residue. The D gene is left open where the match is weak. Rows may omit the clone size; those that give it use once, few, many or a size class.

j_call: TRBJ2-7
v_call: TRBV6-2/TRBV6-3
d_call: NA
clone_size: NA
cdr3_nt: TGTGCCAGCAGTTATTTGGCCCGGGGGCCCACCTACGAGCAGTACTTC
cdr3_aa: CASSYLARGPTYEQYF

j_call: TRBJ1-5
v_call: TRBV13
d_call: TRBD1
clone_size: many
cdr3_nt: TGTGCCAGCAGCTTGCGAGGACAGGTCAATCAGCCCCAGCATTTT
cdr3_aa: CASSLRGQVNQPQHF

j_call: TRBJ1-2
v_call: TRBV5-1
d_call: NA
clone_size: few
cdr3_nt: TGCGCCAGCAGCTTGGGGTCAGGGGTCTATGGCTACACCTTC
cdr3_aa: CASSLGSGVYGYTF

j_call: TRBJ2-4
v_call: TRBV11-2
d_call: NA
clone_size: many
cdr3_nt: TGTGCCAGCAGCTTAGAAGCCAAAAACATTCAGTACTTC
cdr3_aa: CASSLEAKNIQYF

j_call: TRBJ2-7
v_call: TRBV10-3
d_call: NA
clone_size: NA
cdr3_nt: TGTGCCATCAGTGAGCTGAGGGGGTCCTACGAGCAGTACTTC
cdr3_aa: CAISELRGSYEQYF

j_call: TRBJ2-1
v_call: TRBV7-3
d_call: NA
clone_size: few
cdr3_nt: TGTGCCAGCAGCTTAAATCGGGACACCAATGAGCAGTTCTTC
cdr3_aa: CASSLNRDTNEQFF

j_call: TRBJ2-3
v_call: TRBV29-1
d_call: NA
clone_size: many
cdr3_nt: TGCAGCGTTGAAGATCAGAGGGAGAGGCGCCCAGATACGCAGTATTTT
cdr3_aa: CSVEDQRERRPDTQYF

j_call: TRBJ1-1
v_call: TRBV5-5
d_call: TRBD1
clone_size: many
cdr3_nt: TGTGCCAGCAGCTGGACAGGGGGTGGCACTGAAGCTTTCTTT
cdr3_aa: CASSWTGGGTEAFF

j_call: TRBJ2-3
v_call: TRBV12-3/TRBV12-4
d_call: TRBD2
clone_size: few
cdr3_nt: TGTGCCAGCACCGGGGGGGGAAACACAGATACGCAGTATTTT
cdr3_aa: CASTGGGNTDTQYF

j_call: TRBJ2-1
v_call: TRBV29-1
d_call: NA
clone_size: NA
cdr3_nt: TGCAGCGTTGTTAGGGGTGAGCAGTTCTTC
cdr3_aa: CSVVRGEQFF

j_call: TRBJ2-6
v_call: TRBV19
d_call: NA
clone_size: NA
cdr3_nt: TGTGCCAGTAATCAGGCTGGGGCCAACGTCCTGACTTTC
cdr3_aa: CASNQAGANVLTF

j_call: TRBJ1-5
v_call: TRBV12-3/TRBV12-4
d_call: TRBD1
clone_size: many
cdr3_nt: TGTGCCAGCAGTTTAGGAACAGGGGGCGGTCAGCCCCAGCATTTT
cdr3_aa: CASSLGTGGGQPQHF

j_call: TRBJ1-5
v_call: TRBV27
d_call: NA
clone_size: many
cdr3_nt: TGTGCCAGCAGTTTAACAGGAAGCAATCAGCCCCAGCATTTT
cdr3_aa: CASSLTGSNQPQHF

j_call: TRBJ2-3
v_call: TRBV6-5
d_call: TRBD1
clone_size: NA
cdr3_nt: TGTGCCAGCAGCCTCCGGGACAGGGCCACAGATACGCAGTATTTT
cdr3_aa: CASSLRDRATDTQYF

j_call: TRBJ2-3
v_call: TRBV12-2
d_call: NA
clone_size: few
cdr3_nt: TGTGCAAGTCGCCCTGGGACTAGCGGGGGGGCAGATACGCAGTATTTT
cdr3_aa: CASRPGTSGGADTQYF

j_call: TRBJ1-5
v_call: TRBV7-9
d_call: NA
clone_size: few
cdr3_nt: TGTGCCAGCAGCTTAGAAGCAGGGAGGGGCAATCAGCCCCAGCATTTT
cdr3_aa: CASSLEAGRGNQPQHF

j_call: TRBJ2-4
v_call: TRBV11-2
d_call: NA
clone_size: few
cdr3_nt: TGTGCCTCCCGCCGCAGGGGAGAAAACATTCAGTACTTC
cdr3_aa: CASRRRGENIQYF

j_call: TRBJ2-7
v_call: TRBV29-1
d_call: NA
clone_size: few
cdr3_nt: TGCAGCGTTCTGGACATCTCCTACGAGCAGTACTTC
cdr3_aa: CSVLDISYEQYF

j_call: TRBJ2-3
v_call: TRBV2
d_call: TRBD2
clone_size: NA
cdr3_nt: TGTGCCAGCAGTGAAGCGTGGGTTAGCGGGAGGACAGATACGCAGTATTTT
cdr3_aa: CASSEAWVSGRTDTQYF

j_call: TRBJ1-5
v_call: TRBV28
d_call: TRBD1
clone_size: many
cdr3_nt: TGTGCCAGCAGTCAACGACAGGGGAGGGGGCCCCAGCATTTT
cdr3_aa: CASSQRQGRGPQHF

j_call: TRBJ2-7
v_call: TRBV19
d_call: TRBD2
clone_size: NA
cdr3_nt: TGTGCCAGTAGCGGGACTAGCCGATCGGACTCCTACGAGCAGTACTTC
cdr3_aa: CASSGTSRSDSYEQYF

j_call: TRBJ2-5
v_call: TRBV20-1
d_call: NA
clone_size: few
cdr3_nt: TGCAGTGCTAGGTCCCAAGAGACCCAGTACTTC
cdr3_aa: CSARSQETQYF

j_call: TRBJ2-3
v_call: TRBV4-3
d_call: TRBD2
clone_size: NA
cdr3_nt: TGCGCCAGCAGCCAATCTAGCGGGGTCCCAGATACGCAGTATTTT
cdr3_aa: CASSQSSGVPDTQYF

j_call: TRBJ2-7
v_call: TRBV9
d_call: NA
clone_size: NA
cdr3_nt: TGTGCCAGCAGACTTCTCACCCGGGACTCCTACGAGCAGTACTTC
cdr3_aa: CASRLLTRDSYEQYF

j_call: TRBJ2-1
v_call: TRBV24-1
d_call: TRBD2
clone_size: NA
cdr3_nt: TGTGCCACCAGTGATTCCTGGACTAGCGGGGTGCGGGGGCAGTTCTTC
cdr3_aa: CATSDSWTSGVRGQFF

j_call: TRBJ2-7
v_call: TRBV20-1
d_call: TRBD2
clone_size: few
cdr3_nt: TGCAGTCCTCGGCTAGCGGGAGGTCGTAGCTCCTACGAGCAGTACTTC
cdr3_aa: CSPRLAGGRSSYEQYF